The T cell receptor beta chain under discussion was sequenced for a study of cytomegalovirus exposure and HLA in healthy donors. Whole-study findings and limits: An Asian-associated ancestry cluster reportedly showed fewer N-insertions than the roughly 670-donor mean in a later analysis. Reportedly, cytomegalovirus status was diagnosed with high sensitivity and specificity.

With respect to this clone: The antigen remains unidentified.

In the PCR, 60 Vbeta and 13 Jbeta primers were used. Sequencing was performed with immunoSEQ multiplex PCR; in TCRdb, only in-frame clones are kept and a portion is missing. Of more than 85,000 clones listed, over 60% were seen once; the top ten hold 4.1%. The V gene end was trimmed by 6 bases and the J gene end by 7 bases; junction bases not matched to a gene: 9. The CDR3 is 14 residues long. Per the germline V gene, CDR1 is LNHDA and CDR2 is SQIVND (reference sequence). This TCR was recovered from a female donor in good health and CMV-seropositive. The V call is TRBV19, the J call TRBJ1-2, with 9 bases fitting TRBD1. The specimen was PBMCs. CDR3 sequence reads: CASRPDRGGTGYTF. The CDR3 DNA reads TGTGCCAGTAGACCGGACAGGGGAGGGACTGGCTACACCTTC.